The rows below give T cell receptor beta chains drawn from one sample of a study of T cell changes during pregnancy in multiple sclerosis. Assay used: immunoSEQ multiplex PCR; TCRdb lists only in-frame clones, some missing. The sample lists around 49,000 clones, roughly 91% seen once, with 0.61% in the top ten. The sequencing used CD4+ T cells from peripheral blood mononuclear cells, collected after pregnancy. The receptors come from a female donor in good health, enrolled as a control in a pregnancy study. The CDR3 runs from the conserved cysteine through the conserved F or W. D genes are given only for firm matches. Size values are once, few and many counts, or a class for expanded clones, and some rows have none.

d_gene	j_gene	v_gene	abundance	CDR3nt	CDR3aa
-	TRBJ2-1	TRBV18	-	TGTGCCAGCTCACCACCGTCCCTAGCCAACAGTGAGCAGTTCTTC	CASSPPSLANSEQFF
-	TRBJ1-1	TRBV2	once	TGTGCCAGCGCCGGGCGAGGAGGTATTGTGTCTGAAGCTTTCTTT	CASAGRGGIVSEAFF
-	TRBJ2-6	TRBV7-3	-	TGTGCCAGCAGCCCTCACCGGGGCTCTGGGGCCAACGTCCTGACTTTC	CASSPHRGSGANVLTF
-	TRBJ2-7	TRBV6-4	-	TGTGCCAGCAGTGAGGGCGGGATCCCCTACGAGCAGTACTTC	CASSEGGIPYEQYF
TRBD1	TRBJ2-7	TRBV18	-	TGTGCCAGCTCACCAAGAGGGACAGGGGCAGGCCACGAGCAGTACTTC	CASSPRGTGAGHEQYF
TRBD2	TRBJ2-5	TRBV28	-	TGTGCCAGCCAGCCAGCGGGGGGCCGGGAGACCCAGTACTTC	CASQPAGGRETQYF
-	TRBJ2-1	TRBV11-3	-	TGTGCCAGCAGCCCGACAGCCACTAATGAGCAGTTCTTC	CASSPTATNEQFF
TRBD2	TRBJ2-1	TRBV20-1	-	TGCAGTGGACTAGCGAATGAGCAGTTCTTC	CSGLANEQFF
TRBD2	TRBJ2-1	TRBV5-1	-	TGCGCCAGCAGCTTGGATCTTGCGGGGGGGTTCAATGAGCAGTTCTTC	CASSLDLAGGFNEQFF
TRBD1	TRBJ2-7	TRBV6-5	-	TGTGCCAGCAGTTATCCCAGGGGGGAGCAGTACTTC	CASSYPRGEQYF
-	TRBJ2-5	TRBV18	-	TGTGCCAGCTCAAACTCTGGAGAGACCCAGTACTTC	CASSNSGETQYF
-	TRBJ1-2	TRBV2	-	TGTGCCAGCAGTGAACAGGGGAACTATGGCTACACCTTC	CASSEQGNYGYTF
-	TRBJ2-7	TRBV7-9	-	TGTGCCAGCAGCGAACACAGGGTTCCCTACGAGCAGTACTTC	CASSEHRVPYEQYF
TRBD1	TRBJ1-2	TRBV15	-	TGTGCCACCAGCAAGGACAGGGGCATAGGCTACACCTTC	CATSKDRGIGYTF
TRBD1	TRBJ1-2	TRBV11-2	-	TGTGCCAGCAGCTTTGGACAGGGGGCGACCTATGGCTACACCTTC	CASSFGQGATYGYTF
-	TRBJ2-2	TRBV4-1	-	TGCGCCAGCAGCCAGGCGGACACCGGGGAGCTGTTTTTT	CASSQADTGELFF
TRBD2	TRBJ2-1	TRBV5-1	-	TGCGCCACCACGATCGGGACTAGCGGGAAAAATGAGCAGTTCTTC	CATTIGTSGKNEQFF
-	TRBJ1-1	TRBV7-8	-	TGTGCCAGCAGCTTAGGGACAGCGCCTGAAGCTTTCTTT	CASSLGTAPEAFF
TRBD1	TRBJ2-1	TRBV10-3	-	TGTGCCATCAGAGGGGGCCCAGGGGATGAGCAGTTCTTC	CAIRGGPGDEQFF
TRBD1	TRBJ1-6	TRBV23-1	-	TGCGCCAGCAGTCACCCCTCTACGAACAGACAGGGGGCTAGGTTTAATTCACCCCTCCACTTT	CASSHPSTNRQGARFNSPLHF
TRBD1	TRBJ1-2	TRBV19	few	TGTGCCAGTTCGGACGGGACAGGGGATGGCTACACCTTC	CASSDGTGDGYTF
-	TRBJ1-5	TRBV5-4	once	TGTGCCAGCAGCCTAGATAGCAATCAGCCCCAGCATTTT	CASSLDSNQPQHF
TRBD1	TRBJ2-1	TRBV5-4	few	TGTGCCAGCAGCTTGGGACCTGTACAGGGGAACAATGAGCAGTTCTTC	CASSLGPVQGNNEQFF
TRBD1	TRBJ2-2	TRBV28	-	TGTGCCAGCAGGCCCGACCGGGACAGGGGTTCAGGGGAGCTGTTTTTT	CASRPDRDRGSGELFF
TRBD2	TRBJ2-3	TRBV18	once	TGTGCCAGCTCTCAGACTAGCGGGAGCCGCACAGATACGCAGTATTTT	CASSQTSGSRTDTQYF
-	TRBJ1-2	TRBV19	-	TGTGCCAGTACCACCAGGCGACAGAGAGTCTACACCTTC	CASTTRRQRVYTF
TRBD2	TRBJ2-7	TRBV6-5	-	TGTGCCAGCAGCCACCGACCTAGCGGGCGAGAGCAGTACTTC	CASSHRPSGREQYF